Listed here are 4 T cell receptor beta chains from one sample, sequenced in a study of OX40 agonist ivuxolimab in advanced cancers. Profiled with immunoSEQ multiplex PCR; TCRdb holds only in-frame clones, not every one. The sample includes approximately 100,000 clones, around 90% of them seen just once. The source material was CD4+ or CD8+ T cells sorted from blood, sampled in a trial of the OX40 agonist ivuxolimab. The source of these receptors is an adult with an advanced solid tumor such as melanoma, head and neck, liver or kidney cancer.

The gene calls are TRBV7-9 and TRBJ1-4, with 9 bases aligning to TRBD1. Losses at the gene ends were 5 bases for V and 5 bases for J; bases not matched to a gene: 3. Germline CDR1 is SEHNR and CDR2 is FQNEAQ (reference sequence). The length of the CDR3 is 14 residues. The CDR3, as DNA: TGTGCCAGCAGCCCGGGACAGGGAAATGAAAAACTGTTTTTT. Residues: CASSPGQGNEKLFF.

This chain's CDR3 is CASSPVGLAGHTSDEQFF. DNA of the CDR3: TGTGCCAGCTCACCAGTGGGGCTAGCGGGCCACACCTCCGATGAGCAGTTCTTC. The chain links TRBV18 to TRBJ2-1; 8 nucleotides line up with TRBD2. Unmatched junction bases numbered 17, after V lost 2 bases and J lost 8 bases. Germline V gives CDR1 KGHSH, CDR2 LQKENI. The CDR3 is 18 amino acids.

The chain uses TRBV18 and TRBJ2-7, with 10 positions matching TRBD2. With V trimmed by 5 bases and J by 2 bases, 3 bases remained unmatched. The germline gives CDR1 KGHSH, CDR2 LQKENI. The CDR3 runs to 14 residues. CDR3 sequence reads: CASSIAGGTYEQYF. In DNA, the CDR3 is TGTGCCAGCTCAATAGCGGGAGGAACCTACGAGCAGTACTTC.

The rearrangement uses TRBV4-2 and TRBJ2-1; 11 nucleotides line up with TRBD2. Germline trimming cut 4 bases from V and 7 bases from J; bases unmatched to any gene: 6. The CDR3 totals 15 residues. The V gene's germline CDR1 is LGHNA and CDR2 YNFKEQ. CDR3 bases: TGTGCCAGCAGCCTTAGCGGGAGGGCCGTAAATGAGCAGTTCTTC. It translates to CASSLSGRAVNEQFF.